This TCR beta chain originates from a study of T-cell reconstitution after alpha-beta-depleted transplantation in children. The CDR3 consists of 12 residues. The germline V and J ends were trimmed by 8 bases and 5 bases, with 12 bases remaining between them. CDR1 is MGHRA and CDR2 is YSYEKL in the germline V gene. The TCRbeta library was prepared with unique molecular identifiers. TCRdb ran MiXCR on the PCR reads and lists one entry per CDR3 protein. The sample shows roughly 66,000 distinct CDR3 sequences, roughly 5.2% of them seen only once. Notes on the study in general: Roughly two months post-transplant, alpha-beta T cells reportedly originated from several hundred graft clones that had expanded. Newly generated T cells supplied most T-cell counts and diversity one year post-transplant. For some patients, TCRbeta diversity was high at day 60 because of recipient T cells and thymic progenitors that survived.

This clonotype was picked up many times. Its antigen is currently unknown. The chain has TRBV4-1 and TRBJ1-1; D is unclear. The source material was PBMCs, mostly from graft donor cells, sampled 180 days after TCRalphabeta/CD19-depleted stem cell transplant. The origin of this receptor is a boy under two years old who had a stem cell transplant for acute myeloid leukemia, so the T cells may come from the graft donor. CDR3 in DNA: TGCGCCAGCGAGGGATTGGGAACTGAAGCTTTCTTT. It is translated as CASEGLGTEAFF.